This T cell receptor beta chain was identified during a study of OX40 agonist ivuxolimab in advanced cancers. Overall study: Patients' therapy was ivuxolimab, an antibody that acts as an agonist of OX40 (CD134). Study-wide results and caveats: Both blood CD4+ and CD8+ T cells showed clonal growth by week 6 at 0.1 to 3.0 mg/kg. Nonresponders, in some cases, also had low normalized T-cell clonal expansion.

TCRdb keeps only in-frame clones here, not all; method: immunoSEQ multiplex PCR. Of tens of thousands of clones listed, less than 85% are singletons. In this sample, this clone turned up a few times. No antigen is known for it. The CDR3 consists of 13 residues. Trimming stripped 6 bases from V and 2 bases from J, with 10 bases between. The V gene's germline CDR1 is MNHEY and CDR2 SVGAGI. This sequence originates from an adult with an advanced solid tumor such as melanoma, head and neck, liver or kidney cancer. The rearrangement joins TRBV6-5 to TRBJ1-2; D is possibly TRBD1 (5 bases). This sample comprised CD4+ or CD8+ T cells sorted from blood, obtained in a trial of the OX40 agonist ivuxolimab. CDR3 protein: CASRRDLNYGYTF. Written as DNA, the CDR3 is TGTGCCAGCAGACGGGACCTCAACTATGGCTACACCTTC.